Following are 30 T cell receptor beta chains from one sample sequenced in a study of identical twins (dated by TCRdb to about 2016). The library was generated by 5' RACE. The instrument was an Illumina HiSeq 2000. TCRdb cleaned the public reads at Q25 with fastp, built clones with MiXCR and kept in-frame beta chains. Rows are combined by CDR3 protein, so each entry shows the most common genes and DNA. This sample has around 490,000 distinct CDR3 sequences in its table, and about 20% of those were observed once. The ten largest clones add up to 0.4% to 0.6% of the sample. These records were also assigned to another study, of yellow fever vaccine responses in identical twins.

The sample consisted of CD4+ T cells sorted from blood. Receptor source: a woman aged 18-29 years in good health.

The V gene is TRBV5-6, the J gene TRBJ2-1; the match to TRBD2 covers 9 bases. The CDR3 loop spans 16 amino acids. Germline assignment: CDR1 SGHDT and CDR2 YYEEEE. V was pared by 4 bases and J by 4 bases, with 9 bases of the junction left unmatched. Here the CDR3 DNA reads TGTGCCAGCAGCAGAATAACGACTAGCGGATACAATGAGCAGTTCTTC. Its translation: CASSRITTSGYNEQFF.

This clonotype has more than one count but fewer than ten. The chain employs TRBV12-3 or TRBV12-4 and TRBJ1-5; possibly TRBD1 for D (6 bases). V lost 5 bases, J lost 3 bases, and 11 bases lay in between. The CDR3 is 14 residues long. CDR3 DNA sequence: TGTGCCAGCAGTGGACAGCTAGACAATCAGCCCCAGCATTTT. As protein: CASSGQLDNQPQHF.

This clonotype was seen more than once but under ten times. The rearrangement joins TRBV15 to TRBJ1-1; D unresolved. This CDR3 is 12 amino acids long. Germline values: CDR1 LNHNV, CDR2 YYDKDF (reference sequence). V was trimmed by 0 bases and J by 13 bases, leaving 12 bases between them. CDR3 in amino acids: CATSRDRQSGFF. CDR3 nucleotide sequence: TGTGCCACCAGCAGAGATAGGCAGAGTGGTTTCTTT.

The V gene is TRBV7-8, the J gene TRBJ2-2, with 9 positions matching TRBD2. The length of the CDR3 is 15 residues. CDR1 and CDR2 from the germline V gene are SGHVS and FQNEAQ. J lost 4 bases, V lost 5 bases, and 5 bases had no gene match. CDR3 nucleotides: TGTGCCAGCAGCAATAGCGGGAGTAGCACCGGGGAGCTGTTTTTT. This gives the protein CASSNSGSSTGELFF.

A few counts support this clonotype. The rearrangement uses TRBV12-3 or TRBV12-4 and TRBJ1-6, with D possibly matching TRBD1 (5 bases). V was pared by 3 bases and J by 1 base, with 10 bases between. The CDR3 runs 16 residues. CDR3 in DNA: TGTGCCAGCAGTTTCAGGGCGGGATCCTATAATTCACCCCTCCACTTT. It yields the protein CASSFRAGSYNSPLHF.

The CDR3 bases are TGTGCCAGCAAGACCTTGGGGGCAGGTTTCACCGGGGAGCTGTTTTTT. Protein sequence: CASKTLGAGFTGELFF. The rearrangement joins TRBV2 to TRBJ2-2, with TRBD1 as a possible D gene (6 bases). V lost 7 bases, J lost 4 bases, and 19 bases lay in between. Germline V gene sequence: CDR1 SNHLY, CDR2 FYNNEI. The CDR3 has 16 residues.

This clonotype was recorded many times. The V and J genes are TRBV5-1 and TRBJ2-1, with TRBD1 matching over 9 bases. V was clipped by 0 bases and J by 8 bases; unmatched bases: 6. The CDR3 contains 15 residues. Germline values: CDR1 SGHRS, CDR2 YFSETQ. The CDR3 region is CASSLEGQGLDEQFF. The CDR3 coding sequence is TGCGCCAGCAGCTTGGAGGGACAGGGACTGGATGAGCAGTTCTTC.

In this sample, this clonotype turned up a few times. The chain is built from TRBV6-1 and TRBJ1-2; D perhaps matches TRBD1 (6 bases). This CDR3 contains 13 residues. Deletions cut 6 bases from V and 4 bases from J, with 12 bases between. Germline values: CDR1 MNHNS, CDR2 SASEGT. The CDR3 reads CASSRDTGYGYTF. In DNA form, the CDR3 reads TGTGCCAGCAGCAGGGACACAGGCTATGGCTACACCTTC.

The rearrangement uses TRBV12-3 or TRBV12-4 and TRBJ2-2, with a tentative D call TRBD1 (6 bases). The CDR3 runs 14 residues. Trimming took 6 bases from V and 3 from J, leaving 11 bases between them. The CDR3 region is CASRVQGYTGELFF. CDR3 in DNA: TGTGCCAGCAGGGTACAGGGATACACCGGGGAGCTGTTTTTT.

This clonotype appeared a few times. This chain links TRBV12-3 or TRBV12-4 with TRBJ2-7; 8 positions match TRBD1. CDR3 size: 16 residues. V was pared by 5 bases and J by 6 bases, with 15 bases of the junction left unmatched. CDR3 nucleotides: TGTGCCAGCAGTCGCAGGGGGCCCCGTCCGCCATTCGAGCAGTACTTC. Protein product: CASSRRGPRPPFEQYF.

In this sample, this clonotype turned up a few times. This chain uses TRBV5-1 with TRBJ1-2, with no clear D. The CDR3 covers 14 residues. CDR1 and CDR2 (germline): SGHRS, YFSETQ. Trimming removed 0 bases from V and 2 bases from J, with 8 bases in between. The CDR3 is CASSLAVDNYGYTF. In nucleotides, the CDR3 is TGCGCCAGCAGCTTGGCCGTAGACAACTATGGCTACACCTTC.

This clonotype came up a few times. The chain carries TRBV10-3 and TRBJ2-3; tentatively, D is TRBD2 (6 bases). The length of the CDR3 is 12 residues. Trimming left V 6 bases short and J 6 bases short, with 10 bases between. The germline V gene has CDR1 ENHRY and CDR2 SYGVKD. CDR3 region: CAIRGTSDTQYF. DNA for the CDR3: TGTGCCATCAGGGGGACTTCCGATACGCAGTATTTT.

V and J are TRBV12-3 or TRBV12-4 and TRBJ2-7, with a possible D match to TRBD1 (6 bases). The CDR3 has 16 residues. V was clipped by 5 bases and J by 6 bases, with 23 bases between them. The CDR3 DNA follows: TGTGCCAGCAGTCTAACCGGGACACCGTTGATGAGCGAGCAGTACTTC. Protein: CASSLTGTPLMSEQYF.

This clonotype was observed a few times. J is TRBJ2-2 and V is TRBV19; 10 nucleotides align to TRBD2. The V segment lost 0 bases and the J segment 4 bases; nucleotides outside the gene matches: 5. Per germline, CDR1 LNHDA and CDR2 SQIVND (reference sequence). The length of the CDR3 is 17 residues. The CDR3 is CASSIEAGGPGTGELFF. The CDR3 DNA sequence: TGTGCCAGTAGTATAGAAGCGGGAGGGCCCGGCACCGGGGAGCTGTTTTTT.

The V gene is TRBV14, the J gene TRBJ2-1; D gene unclear. Trimming cost V 2 bases and J 6 bases, with 5 bases left between them. This CDR3 region has 12 residues. In germline, CDR1 is SGHDN, CDR2 FVKESK. CDR3 nucleotide sequence: TGTGCCAGCAGCCAACAGACCAATGAGCAGTTCTTC. Protein product: CASSQQTNEQFF.

This clonotype has only a few counts. This rearrangement joins TRBV29-1 to TRBJ2-3; D unclear. CDR1 and CDR2 (germline): SQVTM, ANQGSEA. Trimming stripped 4 bases from V and 2 bases from J, with 10 bases between. The CDR3 has 13 amino acids. Here the CDR3 DNA reads TGCAGCGTTGTTAGCCATTCCACAGATACGCAGTATTTT. Protein product: CSVVSHSTDTQYF.

This clonotype appeared a few times. V gene TRBV7-2 combines with J gene TRBJ2-2, with a possible D match to TRBD2 (6 bases). Germline V gives CDR1 SGHTA, CDR2 FQGNSA. Trimming cost V 5 bases and J 6 bases, with 16 bases left between them. The CDR3 sequence is 15 residues long. This CDR3 is CASSPLLASSGELFF. The CDR3 region has the DNA TGTGCCAGCAGCCCCTTACTAGCTTCCTCCGGGGAGCTGTTTTTT. The full variable domain, in which reference TRBV7-2 and TRBJ2-2 provide the parts outside the CDR3, is GAGVSQSPSNKVTEKGKDVELRCDPISGHTALYWYRQSLGQGLEFLIYFQGNSAPDKSGLPSDRFSAERTGGSVSTLTIQRTQQEDSAVYLCASSPLLASSGELFFGEGSRLTVL.

In its sample, this clonotype was seen a few times. The DNA of the CDR3 is TGCAGTGCCAACGGGGGCCGAGGGAACTATGGCTACACCTTC. Translated: CSANGGRGNYGYTF. V is TRBV20-1 and J is TRBJ1-2; D might be TRBD1 (6 bases). V lost 6 bases, J lost 2 bases, and 16 bases lay in between. The CDR3 length is 14 residues. Germline CDR1 reads DFQATT; CDR2 reads SNEGSKA (reference sequence).

V is TRBV29-1 and J is TRBJ1-2; 7 bases line up with TRBD1. Germline V lookup: CDR1 SQVTM, CDR2 ANQGSEA. With 0 bases clipped from V and 5 bases from J, the junction kept 12 bases outside the gene matches. The CDR3 totals 16 residues. The CDR3, as DNA: TGCAGCGTTGAAGATTATAAGAAGGGACAGAGATATGGCTACACCTTC. Amino acids: CSVEDYKKGQRYGYTF.

DNA of the CDR3: TGTGCCAGCAGATCCGGGTTAGCGGGAGGGGCCAACGTCCTGACTTTC. This translates into CASRSGLAGGANVLTF. The chain combines TRBV12-3 or TRBV12-4 with TRBJ2-6; 8 nucleotides agree with TRBD2. V was clipped by 6 bases and J by 4 bases; unmatched bases: 8. This CDR3 is built from 16 residues.

The chain uses TRBV12-3 or TRBV12-4 and TRBJ1-1; TRBD1 might be the D (5 bases). Trimming took 3 bases from V and 6 from J, leaving 11 bases between them. The CDR3 covers 13 residues. The CDR3, as DNA: TGTGCCAGCAGTTTCGTCCAGGGAGCTGAAGCTTTCTTT. This translates into CASSFVQGAEAFF.

This chain links TRBV5-1 with TRBJ2-7; 7 bases fit TRBD1. The CDR3 runs 15 residues. Trimming cost V 4 bases and J 2 bases; bases outside gene matches: 9. Germline-derived CDR1 and CDR2 are SGHRS and YFSETQ. The DNA for the CDR3 is TGCGCCAGCAGCCCAACCCTCGGGACAGCCTACGAGCAGTACTTC. Encoded protein: CASSPTLGTAYEQYF.

This clonotype has just a few counts. The chain has TRBV20-1 and TRBJ2-3, with D perhaps TRBD2 (5 bases). Germline loops: CDR1 DFQATT, CDR2 SNEGSKA (reference sequence). This CDR3 has 14 residues. Trimming cost V 5 bases and J 4 bases, with 16 bases left between them. The CDR3 loop reads CSAAGVGEADTQYF. In DNA form, the CDR3 reads TGCAGTGCTGCCGGGGTCGGAGAGGCAGATACGCAGTATTTT.

This clonotype turned up a few times. The CDR3 sequence: CASSQAPGGSDTQYF. CDR3 in DNA: TGTGCCAGCAGCCAAGCCCCCGGGGGGTCTGATACGCAGTATTTT. The chain combines TRBV3-1 with TRBJ2-3; TRBD2 matches at 7 bases. Trimming cost V 1 base and J 6 bases; bases outside gene matches: 7. The germline V gene has CDR1 LGHDT and CDR2 YNNKEL (reference sequence). The CDR3 sequence is 15 residues long.

The V call is TRBV3-1, the J call TRBJ2-2, with no clear D. CDR1 and CDR2 from the germline V gene are LGHDT and YNNKEL (reference sequence). This CDR3 is 17 amino acids long. V was pared by 6 bases and J by 1 base, with 18 bases between. CDR3: CASSQSWVSMNTGELFF. DNA of the CDR3: TGTGCCAGCAGTCAATCGTGGGTTTCGATGAACACCGGGGAGCTGTTTTTT.

This chain joins TRBV7-9 and TRBJ2-1, with 7 positions matching TRBD2. Germline V CDR1 and CDR2: SEHNR, FQNEAQ (reference sequence). The CDR3 has 15 amino acids. J lost 3 bases, V lost 5 bases, and 7 bases had no gene match. The CDR3 DNA is TGTGCCAGCAGCGGATGGGGGGACTACTACAATGAGCAGTTCTTC. This encodes CASSGWGDYYNEQFF. Full variable domain (outside the CDR3, taken from reference TRBV7-9 and TRBJ2-1): DTGVSQNPRHKITKRGQNVTFRCDPISEHNRLYWYRQTLGQGPEFLTYFQNEAQLEKSRLLSDRFSAERPKGSFSTLEIQRTEQGDSAMYLCASSGWGDYYNEQFFGPGTRLTVL.

This clonotype was found a few times. The chain links TRBV6-1 to TRBJ1-2, with a possible D match to TRBD1 (5 bases). Per germline, CDR1 MNHNS and CDR2 SASEGT. CDR3 length equals 11 residues. Trimming took 10 bases from V and 4 from J, leaving 10 bases between them. Written as DNA, the CDR3 is TGTGCCACCAAGACAGTCTATGGCTACACCTTC. It is translated as CATKTVYGYTF.

This clonotype was seen only a few times. The rearrangement joins TRBV9 to TRBJ1-3; TRBD1 is a possible D gene (5 bases). The CDR3 has 17 amino acids. CDR1 SGDLS and CDR2 YYNGEE come from the germline V gene. The V gene lost 0 bases and the J gene lost 0 bases, with 13 bases spanning the gap. DNA of the CDR3: TGTGCCAGCAGCGTAGCTGGGACGGTAAGCTCTGGAAACACCATATATTTT. As protein: CASSVAGTVSSGNTIYF.

In its sample, this clonotype was seen a few times. In DNA form, the CDR3 reads TGCAGCGCAACGTCCCTAGCGGGGGGCAACAATGAGCAGTTCTTC. Translation gives CSATSLAGGNNEQFF. This chain uses TRBV29-1 with TRBJ2-1; 11 nucleotides agree with TRBD2. The CDR3 runs 15 residues. J was trimmed by 5 bases and V by 7 bases; bases with no gene match: 10. CDR1 and CDR2 (germline): SQVTM, ANQGSEA.

V gene TRBV4-1 combines with J gene TRBJ2-7; possible D gene TRBD1, 5 bases. Germline-derived CDR1 and CDR2 are MGHRA and YSYEKL. The CDR3 has 14 residues. Trimming pared 4 bases from V and 0 bases from J, leaving 10 bases between. The DNA for the CDR3 is TGCGCCAGCAGCCGTTCTACAGGCTCCTACGAGCAGTACTTC. Encoded protein: CASSRSTGSYEQYF.